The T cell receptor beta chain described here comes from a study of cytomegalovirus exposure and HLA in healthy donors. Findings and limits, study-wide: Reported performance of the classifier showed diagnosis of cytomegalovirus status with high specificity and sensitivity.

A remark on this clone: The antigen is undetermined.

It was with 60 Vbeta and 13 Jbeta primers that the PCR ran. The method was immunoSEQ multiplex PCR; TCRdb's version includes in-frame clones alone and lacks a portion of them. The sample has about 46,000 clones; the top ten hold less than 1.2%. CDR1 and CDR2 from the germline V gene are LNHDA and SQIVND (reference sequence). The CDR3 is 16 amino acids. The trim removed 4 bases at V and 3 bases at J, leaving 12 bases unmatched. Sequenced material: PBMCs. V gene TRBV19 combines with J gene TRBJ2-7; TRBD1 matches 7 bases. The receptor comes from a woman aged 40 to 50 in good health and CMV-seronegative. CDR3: CASSKTAPGQNYEQYF. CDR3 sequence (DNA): TGTGCCAGTAGTAAAACCGCGCCGGGACAGAACTACGAGCAGTACTTC.